This T cell receptor beta chain is drawn from a study of post-analysis software for immune sequencing data. The CDR3 sequence is 12 residues long. Germline V gene sequence: CDR1 ENHRY, CDR2 SYGVKD. Comment on this clonotype: Its target is not known.

Study outcomes and limitations: Roughly five TRBV segments were significantly more frequent in patients than in controls. TRBV5-6, TRBV5-1 and TRBV20-1 were among these segments. By F measure, strong co-clustering occurred among samples prepared in the same batch. There was significantly lower normalized Chao1 diversity in multiple sclerosis patients than in controls.

The authors incorporated unique molecular identifiers into the TCR beta cDNA libraries. TCRdb re-derived calls from the PCR reads in MiXCR, one entry per CDR3 protein. This sample has around 710,000 distinct CDR3 sequences; 46% occur once, and the top ten carry 4.9%. The sequenced sample was blood. This chain uses TRBV10-3 with TRBJ2-4; 7 positions agree with TRBD1. The DNA matches TRBJ2-7 better at its end, which makes the J call doubtful. The sequence derives from a girl aged 5 to 17 with multiple sclerosis. The CDR3 reads CASMGQTYEQYF. The DNA for the CDR3 is TGTGCCAGCATGGGACAGACCTACGAGCAGTACTTC.